This T cell receptor beta chain came from a study of blood T cell repertoires in COVID-19 (dated by TCRdb to the early 2020s). Background on the whole study: Samples covering the acute and convalescent phases of COVID-19 were provided by collaborators in the United States, Italy and Spain. The prospective study material was composed of cDNA or gDNA derived from T cells, B-cell-depleted T cells, or PBMCs. The dataset comprised deeply sampled blood TCRbeta repertoires from subjects exposed to, actively infected with, or recovered from COVID-19. The repertoires were made available in a free public database intended to serve as a resource for research on the immune response to SARS-CoV-2. The sample metadata nearly always contained a de-identified subject ID, COVID-19 status, age in years and sex. The samples were drawn from the first 160 participants of the ongoing ImmuneRACE study and from over 950 subjects provided by 6 global collaborators. Where available, HLA class I and class II types were obtained from metadata supplied by the sample provider rather than from assay-based typing. Points the paper makes about the study in general: How much clinical and demographic metadata was included differed by source and by participant, and the metadata was provided uncurated.

Spanning cysteine to phenylalanine, the CDR3 consists of 12 amino acids. Only the CDR3 DNA stays, 36 bases, in frame from base 1. CDR1 and CDR2, per the germline V gene, are SGHRS and YFSETQ. Trimming leaves V shorter by 1 base and J shorter by 7 bases, with the junction holding 1 base beyond the gene matches. Whole blood was collected in K2EDTA tubes by collaborating institutions according to the institutions' own protocols. For TCRbeta analysis, collaborators shipped samples in one of three forms: frozen whole blood, isolated PBMCs, or DNA extracted from either of those sample types. TCRbeta CDR3 regions were amplified from genomic DNA using the immunoSEQ Assay, a bias-controlled multiplex PCR. The original methods were these. Within the assay, amplification of reference gene primers was used to estimate how many nucleated cells each sample contained. To quantify the absolute abundance of each unique TCRbeta CDR3 rearrangement, sequence reads were collapsed and filtered. For each sample, productive Simpson clonality was calculated by taking the square root of Simpson's diversity index across productive rearrangements. TCRdb retrieved this table from immuneACCESS and kept in-frame rearrangements only. Not all clones are present; in checked studies, unresolved V genes account for under half, and no reason is known for the remainder. V and J calls and clone size come straight from that table; D and trimming were deduced from the DNA. This sample gives about 78,000 clones in total; around 77% of them show up just once. The biggest ten clones account for just under 10% of the sample.

Turning to this clone: What this receptor recognizes is not known. No base qualities exist here, and no much larger clone lies one base off it. Other DNA sequences in the sample encode the same CDR3.

The source is a human donor in a cohort sampled during active COVID-19. Material: peripheral blood. This chain joins TRBV5-1 to TRBJ2-7; a stretch of 8 junction bases matches TRBD1. This receptor carries the CDR3 CASSLTGGEQYF. The DNA sequence reads TGCGCCAGCAGCTTGACAGGGGGGGAGCAGTACTTC.